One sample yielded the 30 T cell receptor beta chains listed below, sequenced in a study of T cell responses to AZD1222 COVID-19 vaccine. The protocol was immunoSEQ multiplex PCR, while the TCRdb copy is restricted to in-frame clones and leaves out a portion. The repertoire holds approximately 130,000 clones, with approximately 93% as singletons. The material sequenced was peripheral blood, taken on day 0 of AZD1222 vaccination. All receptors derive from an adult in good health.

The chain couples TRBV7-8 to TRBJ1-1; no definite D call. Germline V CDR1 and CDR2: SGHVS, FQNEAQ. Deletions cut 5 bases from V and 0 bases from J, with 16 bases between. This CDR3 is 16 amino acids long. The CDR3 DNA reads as TGTGCCAGCAGCCTGCTCAGGAGCTCTATGAACACTGAAGCTTTCTTT. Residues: CASSLLRSSMNTEAFF.

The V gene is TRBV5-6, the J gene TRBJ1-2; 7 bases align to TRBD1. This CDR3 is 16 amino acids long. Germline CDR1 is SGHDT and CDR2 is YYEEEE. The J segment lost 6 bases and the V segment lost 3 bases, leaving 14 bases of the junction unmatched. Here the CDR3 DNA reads TGTGCCAGCAGCTCCCTCCCCAGGGGGGGGAGGAATGGCTACACCTTC. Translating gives CASSSLPRGGRNGYTF.

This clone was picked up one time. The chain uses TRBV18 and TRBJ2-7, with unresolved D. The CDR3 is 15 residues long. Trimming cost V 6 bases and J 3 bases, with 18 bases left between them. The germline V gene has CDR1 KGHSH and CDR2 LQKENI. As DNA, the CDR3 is TGTGCCAGCTCGCCCGCTAACCCGAAATACTACGAGCAGTACTTC. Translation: CASSPANPKYYEQYF.

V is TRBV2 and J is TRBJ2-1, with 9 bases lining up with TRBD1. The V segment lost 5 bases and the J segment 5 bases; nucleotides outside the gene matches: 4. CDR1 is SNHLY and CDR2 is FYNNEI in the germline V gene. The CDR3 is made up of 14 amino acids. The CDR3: CASSPGQGNNEQFF. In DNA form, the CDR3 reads TGTGCCAGCAGTCCGGGACAGGGAAACAATGAGCAGTTCTTC. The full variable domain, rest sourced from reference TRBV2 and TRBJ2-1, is EPEVTQTPSHQVTQMGQEVILRCVPISNHLYFYWYRQILGQKVEFLVSFYNNEISEKSEIFDDQFSVERPDGSNFTLKIRSTKLEDSAMYFCASSPGQGNNEQFFGPGTRLTVL.

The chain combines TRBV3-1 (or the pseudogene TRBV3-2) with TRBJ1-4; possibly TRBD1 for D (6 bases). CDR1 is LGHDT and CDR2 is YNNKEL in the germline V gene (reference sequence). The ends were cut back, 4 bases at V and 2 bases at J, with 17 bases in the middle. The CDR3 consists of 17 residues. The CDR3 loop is CASSPEIRGSTNEKLFF. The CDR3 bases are TGTGCCAGCAGCCCCGAAATCAGGGGCTCCACTAATGAAAAACTGTTTTTT.

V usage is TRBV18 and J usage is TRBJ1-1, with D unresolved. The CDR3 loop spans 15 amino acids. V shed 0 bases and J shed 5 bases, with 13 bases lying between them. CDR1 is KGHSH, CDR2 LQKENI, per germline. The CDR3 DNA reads TGTGCCAGCTCACCACCGTCCAGTTATGGGACTGAAGCTTTCTTT. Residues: CASSPPSSYGTEAFF.

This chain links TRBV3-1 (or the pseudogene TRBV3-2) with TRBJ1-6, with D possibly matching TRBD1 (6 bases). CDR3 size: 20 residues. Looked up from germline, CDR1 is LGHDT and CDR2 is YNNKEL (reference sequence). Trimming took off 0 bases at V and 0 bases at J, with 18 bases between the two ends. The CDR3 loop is CASSQDLAGVVVSYNSPLHF. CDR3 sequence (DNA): TGTGCCAGCAGCCAAGATCTGGCAGGGGTAGTCGTCTCCTATAATTCACCCCTCCACTTT.

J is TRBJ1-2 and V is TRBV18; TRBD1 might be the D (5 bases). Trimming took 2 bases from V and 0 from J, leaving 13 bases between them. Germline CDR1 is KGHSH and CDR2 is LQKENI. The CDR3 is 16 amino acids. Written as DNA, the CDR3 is TGTGCCAGCTCACCAAGAACCGGGGGGTCTAACTATGGCTACACCTTC. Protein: CASSPRTGGSNYGYTF.

DNA of the CDR3: TGTGCCAGCAGTGGGGACAGGGTGGGAAAGCCTGAATGGAGAAACACCATATATTTT. Its translation: CASSGDRVGKPEWRNTIYF. This chain joins TRBV6-4 and TRBJ1-3; the match to TRBD1 covers 9 bases. Germline V gene lookup returns CDR1 MRHNA and CDR2 SNTAGT. Germline trimming cut 4 bases from V and 5 bases from J; bases unmatched to any gene: 18. This CDR3 region has 19 residues.

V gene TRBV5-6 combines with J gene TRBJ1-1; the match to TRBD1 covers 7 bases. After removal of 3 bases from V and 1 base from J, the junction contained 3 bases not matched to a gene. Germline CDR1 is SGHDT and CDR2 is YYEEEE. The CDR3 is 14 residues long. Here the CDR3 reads CASSSTGSNTEAFF. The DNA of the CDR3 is TGTGCCAGCAGCTCGACAGGGTCGAACACTGAAGCTTTCTTT.

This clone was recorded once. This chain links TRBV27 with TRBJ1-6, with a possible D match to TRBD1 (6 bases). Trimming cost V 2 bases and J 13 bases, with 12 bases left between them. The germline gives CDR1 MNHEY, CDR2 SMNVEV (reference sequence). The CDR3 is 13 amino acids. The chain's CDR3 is CASSLTGQSPLHF. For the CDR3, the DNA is TGTGCCAGCAGTTTAACAGGACAGTCTCCCCTCCACTTT.

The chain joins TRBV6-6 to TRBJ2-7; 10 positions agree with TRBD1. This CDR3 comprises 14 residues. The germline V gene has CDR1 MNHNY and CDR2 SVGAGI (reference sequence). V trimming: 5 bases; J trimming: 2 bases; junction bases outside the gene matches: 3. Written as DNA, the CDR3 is TGTGCCAGCAGTCCCGGACAGGGGGCCTACGAGCAGTACTTC. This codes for CASSPGQGAYEQYF.

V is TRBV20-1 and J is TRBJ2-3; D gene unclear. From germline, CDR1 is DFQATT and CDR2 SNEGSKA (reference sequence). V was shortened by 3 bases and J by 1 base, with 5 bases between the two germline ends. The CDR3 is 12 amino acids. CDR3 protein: CSASIGTDTQYF. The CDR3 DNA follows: TGCAGTGCTAGTATCGGCACAGATACGCAGTATTTT.

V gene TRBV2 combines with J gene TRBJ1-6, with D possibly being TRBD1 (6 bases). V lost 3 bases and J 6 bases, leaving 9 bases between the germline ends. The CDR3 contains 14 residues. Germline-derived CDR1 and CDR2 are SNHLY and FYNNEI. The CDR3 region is CASSEDRSNSPLHF. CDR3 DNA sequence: TGTGCCAGCAGTGAGGACAGAAGTAATTCACCCCTCCACTTT. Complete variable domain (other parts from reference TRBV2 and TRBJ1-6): EPEVTQTPSHQVTQMGQEVILRCVPISNHLYFYWYRQILGQKVEFLVSFYNNEISEKSEIFDDQFSVERPDGSNFTLKIRSTKLEDSAMYFCASSEDRSNSPLHFGNGTRLTVT.

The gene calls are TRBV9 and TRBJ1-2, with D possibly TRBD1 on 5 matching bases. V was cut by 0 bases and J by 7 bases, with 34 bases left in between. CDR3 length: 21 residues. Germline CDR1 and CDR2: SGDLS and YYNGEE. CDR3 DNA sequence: TGTGCCAGCAGCGTAGGAGGGGCCCCCCCCTCAGCCCAGGGTGGGATAGGTGGCTACACCTTC. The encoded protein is CASSVGGAPPSAQGGIGGYTF.

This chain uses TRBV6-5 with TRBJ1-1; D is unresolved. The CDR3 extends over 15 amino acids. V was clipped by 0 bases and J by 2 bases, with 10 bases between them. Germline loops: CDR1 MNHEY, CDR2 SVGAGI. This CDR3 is CASSYSRLSNTEAFF. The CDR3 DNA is TGTGCCAGCAGTTACTCTAGATTAAGTAACACTGAAGCTTTCTTT.

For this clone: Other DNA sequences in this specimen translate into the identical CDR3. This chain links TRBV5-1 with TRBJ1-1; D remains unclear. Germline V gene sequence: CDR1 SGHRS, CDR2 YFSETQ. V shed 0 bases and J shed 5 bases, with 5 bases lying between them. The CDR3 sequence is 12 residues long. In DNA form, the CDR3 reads TGCGCCAGCAGCTTGGGACGGACTGAAGCTTTCTTT. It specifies CASSLGRTEAFF.

As DNA, the CDR3 is TGTGCCAGCAGCTTAGACAGCTTCGGGGGCTACACCTTC. It translates to CASSLDSFGGYTF. The chain links TRBV7-8 to TRBJ1-2; D uncertain. Germline CDR1 is SGHVS and CDR2 is FQNEAQ. V shed 1 base and J shed 8 bases, with 11 bases lying between them. The CDR3 has 13 amino acids.

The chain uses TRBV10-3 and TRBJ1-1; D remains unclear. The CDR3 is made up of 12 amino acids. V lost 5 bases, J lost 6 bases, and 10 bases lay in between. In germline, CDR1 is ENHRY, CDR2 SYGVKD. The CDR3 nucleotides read TGTGCCATCAGTAGGGAGGGCTCTGAAGCTTTCTTT. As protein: CAISREGSEAFF.

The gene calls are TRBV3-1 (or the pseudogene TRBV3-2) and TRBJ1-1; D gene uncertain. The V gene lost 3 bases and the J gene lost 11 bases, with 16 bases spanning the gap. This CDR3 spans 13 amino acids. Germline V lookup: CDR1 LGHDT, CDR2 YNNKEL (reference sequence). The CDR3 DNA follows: TGTGCCAGCAGCCATCCTTACAGACCCCAGGCTTTCTTT. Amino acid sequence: CASSHPYRPQAFF.

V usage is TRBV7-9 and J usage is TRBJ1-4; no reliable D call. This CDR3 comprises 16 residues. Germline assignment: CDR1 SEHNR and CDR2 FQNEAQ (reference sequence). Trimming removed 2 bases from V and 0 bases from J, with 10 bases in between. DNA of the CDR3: TGTGCCAGCAGCTTATACGCGTCGGCAACTAATGAAAAACTGTTTTTT. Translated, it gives CASSLYASATNEKLFF.

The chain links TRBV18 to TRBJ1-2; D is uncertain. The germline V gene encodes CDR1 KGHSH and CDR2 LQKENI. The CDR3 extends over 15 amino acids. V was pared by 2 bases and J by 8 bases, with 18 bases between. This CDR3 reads CASSPVADYDRGYTF. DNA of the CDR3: TGTGCCAGCTCACCAGTGGCGGACTATGATCGGGGCTACACCTTC.

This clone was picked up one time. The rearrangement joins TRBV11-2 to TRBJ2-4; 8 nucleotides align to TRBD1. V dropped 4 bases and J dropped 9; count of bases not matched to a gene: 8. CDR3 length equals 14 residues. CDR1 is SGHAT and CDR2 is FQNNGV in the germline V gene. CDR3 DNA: TGTGCCAGCAGCTCCACGGACAGGGTGGGCATTCAGTACTTC. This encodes CASSSTDRVGIQYF.

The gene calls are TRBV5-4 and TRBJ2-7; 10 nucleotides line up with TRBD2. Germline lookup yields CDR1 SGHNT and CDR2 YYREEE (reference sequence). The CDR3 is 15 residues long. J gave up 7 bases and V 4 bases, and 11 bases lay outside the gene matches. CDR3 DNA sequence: TGTGCCAGCAGCCCACTCCTAGCGGGGGTGGGGGAGCAGTACTTC. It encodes CASSPLLAGVGEQYF.

Here the CDR3 DNA reads TGTGCCAGTAGCGGGACAGGGGTCGGCTCCTACAATGAGCAGTTCTTC. It is translated as CASSGTGVGSYNEQFF. The chain links TRBV19 to TRBJ2-1; 10 bases line up with TRBD1. V trimming: 6 bases; J trimming: 0 bases; junction bases outside the gene matches: 5. The CDR3 length is 16 residues. Germline V gives CDR1 LNHDA, CDR2 SQIVND (reference sequence).

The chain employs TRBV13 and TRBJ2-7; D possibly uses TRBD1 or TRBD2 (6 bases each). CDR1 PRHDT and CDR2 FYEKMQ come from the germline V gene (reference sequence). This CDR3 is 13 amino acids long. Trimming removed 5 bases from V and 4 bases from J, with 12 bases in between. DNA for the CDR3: TGTGCCAGCAGCCGGGAGAGGGGGTACGAGCAGTACTTC. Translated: CASSRERGYEQYF.

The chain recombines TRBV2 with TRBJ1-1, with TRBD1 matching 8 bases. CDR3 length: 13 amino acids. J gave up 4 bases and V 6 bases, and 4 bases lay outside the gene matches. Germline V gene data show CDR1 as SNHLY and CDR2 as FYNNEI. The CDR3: CASSGQGSTEAFF. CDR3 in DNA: TGTGCCAGCAGCGGACAGGGATCCACTGAAGCTTTCTTT.

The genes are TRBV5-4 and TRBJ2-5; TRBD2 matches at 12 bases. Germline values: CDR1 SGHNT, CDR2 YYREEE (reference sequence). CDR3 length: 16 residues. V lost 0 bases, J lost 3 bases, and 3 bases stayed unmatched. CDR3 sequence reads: CASSLGPSGGEETQYF. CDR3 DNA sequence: TGTGCCAGCAGCTTGGGCCCTAGCGGGGGGGAAGAGACCCAGTACTTC.

This CDR3 is CASSSAGANVLTF. The CDR3 DNA follows: TGTGCCAGCAGTTCGGCTGGGGCCAACGTCCTGACTTTC. The rearrangement links TRBV7-9 to TRBJ2-6; D unresolved. V was trimmed by 6 bases and J by 2 bases, leaving 5 bases between them. The V gene's germline CDR1 is SEHNR and CDR2 FQNEAQ (reference sequence). The CDR3 has 13 amino acids.

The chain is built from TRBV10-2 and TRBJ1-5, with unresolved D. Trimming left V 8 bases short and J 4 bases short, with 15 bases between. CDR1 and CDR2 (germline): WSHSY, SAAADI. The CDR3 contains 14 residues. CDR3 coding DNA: TGCGCCAGCTGCCGAGGGATCGGGAATCAGCCCCAGCATTTT. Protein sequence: CASCRGIGNQPQHF.